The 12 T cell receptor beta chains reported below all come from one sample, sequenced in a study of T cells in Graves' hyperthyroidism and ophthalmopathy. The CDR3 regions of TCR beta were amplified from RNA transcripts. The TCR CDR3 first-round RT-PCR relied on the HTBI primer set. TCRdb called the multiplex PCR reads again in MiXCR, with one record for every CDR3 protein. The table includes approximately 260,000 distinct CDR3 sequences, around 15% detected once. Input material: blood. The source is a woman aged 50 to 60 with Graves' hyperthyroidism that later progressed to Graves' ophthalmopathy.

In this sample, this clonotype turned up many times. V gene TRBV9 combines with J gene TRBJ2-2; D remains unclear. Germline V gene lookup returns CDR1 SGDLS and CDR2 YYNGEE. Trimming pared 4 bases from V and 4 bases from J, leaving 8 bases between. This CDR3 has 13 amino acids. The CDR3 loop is CASSPVFTGELFF. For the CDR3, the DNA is TGTGCCAGCAGCCCCGTTTTCACCGGGGAGCTGTTTTTT. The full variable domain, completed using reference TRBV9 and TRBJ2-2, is DSGVTQTPKHLITATGQRVTLRCSPRSGDLSVYWYQQSLDQGLQFLIQYYNGEERAKGNILERFSAQQFPDLHSELNLSSLELGDSALYFCASSPVFTGELFFGEGSRLTVL.

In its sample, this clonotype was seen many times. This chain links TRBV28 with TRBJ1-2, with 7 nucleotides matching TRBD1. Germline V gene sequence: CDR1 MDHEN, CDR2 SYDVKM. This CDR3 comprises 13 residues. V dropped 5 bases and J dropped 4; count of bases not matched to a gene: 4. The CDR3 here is CASSGTASYGYTF. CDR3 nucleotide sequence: TGTGCCAGCAGTGGGACAGCCTCCTATGGCTACACCTTC.

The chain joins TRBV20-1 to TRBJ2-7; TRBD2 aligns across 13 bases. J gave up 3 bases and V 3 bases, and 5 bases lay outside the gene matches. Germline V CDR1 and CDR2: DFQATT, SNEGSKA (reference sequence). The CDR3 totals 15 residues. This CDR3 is CSARRLAGGVYEQYF. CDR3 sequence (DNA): TGCAGTGCTAGGCGACTAGCGGGAGGTGTCTACGAGCAGTACTTC.

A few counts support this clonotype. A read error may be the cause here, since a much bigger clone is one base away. The CDR3 DNA is TGTGCCCGCAGCTCGGGACAGGGGGATGAGCAGTTCTTC. This codes for CARSSGQGDEQFF. The gene calls are TRBV13 and TRBJ2-1, with 11 bases matching TRBD1. CDR1 and CDR2 from the germline V gene are PRHDT and FYEKMQ (reference sequence). The CDR3 contains 13 residues.

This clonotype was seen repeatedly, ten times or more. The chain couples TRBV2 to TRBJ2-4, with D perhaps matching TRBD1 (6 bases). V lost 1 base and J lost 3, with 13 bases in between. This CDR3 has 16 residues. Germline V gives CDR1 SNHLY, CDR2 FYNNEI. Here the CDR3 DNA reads TGTGCCAGCAGTGAAGGGGGGCAGACCATCAAAAACATTCAGTACTTC. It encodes CASSEGGQTIKNIQYF. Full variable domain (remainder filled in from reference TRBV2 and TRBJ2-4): EPEVTQTPSHQVTQMGQEVILRCVPISNHLYFYWYRQILGQKVEFLVSFYNNEISEKSEIFDDQFSVERPDGSNFTLKIRSTKLEDSAMYFCASSEGGQTIKNIQYFGAGTRLSVL.

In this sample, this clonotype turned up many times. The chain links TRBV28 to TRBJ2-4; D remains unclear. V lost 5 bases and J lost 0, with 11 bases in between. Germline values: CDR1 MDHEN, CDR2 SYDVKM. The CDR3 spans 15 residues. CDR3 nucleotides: TGTGCCAGCAGTCTCTCCGGTGTAGCCAAAAACATTCAGTACTTC. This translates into CASSLSGVAKNIQYF.

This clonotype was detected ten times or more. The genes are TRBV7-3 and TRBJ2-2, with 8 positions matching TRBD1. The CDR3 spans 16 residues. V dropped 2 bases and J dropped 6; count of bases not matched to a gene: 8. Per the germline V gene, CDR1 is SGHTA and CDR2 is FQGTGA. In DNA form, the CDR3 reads TGTGCCAGCAGCTTATTTAGGACAGGGAATTCCGGGGAGCTGTTTTTT. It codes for CASSLFRTGNSGELFF.

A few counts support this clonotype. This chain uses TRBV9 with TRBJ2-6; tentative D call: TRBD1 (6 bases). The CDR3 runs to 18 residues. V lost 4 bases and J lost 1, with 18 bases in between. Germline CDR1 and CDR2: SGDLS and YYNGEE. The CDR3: CASSRSRGGASGANVLTF. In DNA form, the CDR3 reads TGTGCCAGCAGCCGGTCACGAGGGGGAGCTTCTGGGGCCAACGTCCTGACTTTC.

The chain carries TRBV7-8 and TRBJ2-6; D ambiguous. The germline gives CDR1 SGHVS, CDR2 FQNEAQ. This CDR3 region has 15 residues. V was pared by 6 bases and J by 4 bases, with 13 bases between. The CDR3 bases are TGTGCCAGCAGATATACAGCACCAGGGGCCAACGTCCTGACTTTC. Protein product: CASRYTAPGANVLTF.

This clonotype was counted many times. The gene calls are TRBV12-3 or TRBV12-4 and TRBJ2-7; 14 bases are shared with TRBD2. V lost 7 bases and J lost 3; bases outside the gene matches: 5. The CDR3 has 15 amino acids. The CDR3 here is CASKPGLAGDYEQYF. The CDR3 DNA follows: TGTGCCAGCAAACCGGGACTAGCGGGAGACTACGAGCAGTACTTC.

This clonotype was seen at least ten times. The CDR3 reads CAVKQLDSNQPQHF. For the CDR3, the DNA is TGTGCCGTTAAACAGCTTGATAGCAATCAGCCCCAGCATTTT. V and J are TRBV10-3 and TRBJ1-5, with D unclear. The length of the CDR3 is 14 residues. V lost 11 bases to trimming and J lost 0 bases, with 14 bases between them. Germline loops: CDR1 ENHRY, CDR2 SYGVKD.

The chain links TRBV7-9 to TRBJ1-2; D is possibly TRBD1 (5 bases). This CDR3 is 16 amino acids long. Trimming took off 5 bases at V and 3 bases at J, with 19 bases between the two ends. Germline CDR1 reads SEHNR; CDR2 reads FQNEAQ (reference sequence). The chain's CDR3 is CASSPFRGRIDYGYTF. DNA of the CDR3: TGTGCCAGCAGCCCCTTCCGGGGCCGAATTGACTATGGCTACACCTTC.